This T cell receptor (beta chain) was sequenced in a study of cytomegalovirus exposure and HLA in healthy donors. Background on the study: Clustering assigned over 70% of the approximately 400 genotyped donors to the Caucasian-associated ancestry cluster. Study findings and constraints: Reports described diagnosis of cytomegalovirus status by the classifier as highly specific and sensitive. Per a later analysis, HLA-associated TCR beta chains showed more clonal expansion than other, equally common TCR beta chains.

The CDR3 consists of 19 residues. With 1 base clipped from V and 1 base from J, the junction kept 8 bases outside the gene matches. CDR1 is SGHVS and CDR2 is FQNEAQ in the germline V gene. Comments on this clone: Its antigen is undetermined.

Primers: 60 Vbeta forward and 13 Jbeta reverse. Clones were read by immunoSEQ multiplex PCR, and TCRdb kept only the in-frame ones, dropping some. Among under 200,000 clones, roughly 73% were seen once, and the ten largest hold less than 2%. The TCR comes from a woman aged 25 to 39 in good health and CMV-seronegative. The V call is TRBV7-8, the J call TRBJ2-3; TRBD2 matches 13 bases. The specimen sequenced was PBMCs. The DNA for the CDR3 is TGTGCCAGCAGCTTAGTTCGACTAGCGGGAGGTTTAGGCACAGATACGCAGTATTTT. The encoded protein is CASSLVRLAGGLGTDTQYF.